Detailed here is one T cell receptor beta chain. Its antigen is still unknown. This sample is drawn from a study of T-cell reconstitution after alpha-beta-depleted transplantation in children. Study-level results: Surviving recipient T cells and intrathymic progenitors accounted for some patients' high TCRbeta diversity at day 60. Several hundred expanded graft clones reportedly were the source of alpha-beta T cells about two months after transplant. From newly produced T cells came most of the T-cell counts and diversity one year after transplant.

V was trimmed by 5 bases and J by 2 bases, leaving 7 bases between them. The germline V gene encodes CDR1 MNHEY and CDR2 SMNVEV (reference sequence). This CDR3 is 13 amino acids long. As it was prepared, the TCRbeta library received unique molecular identifiers. TCRdb processed the PCR reads anew with MiXCR; each CDR3 protein has one entry. The data contain 780,000 or so distinct CDR3 sequences, roughly 15% of them singletons. The TCR originated in a male patient younger than 18 who had a stem cell transplant for acute lymphoblastic leukemia, so the T cells may come from the graft donor. The source material was PBMCs, mostly from graft donor cells, sampled 360 days after TCRalphabeta/CD19-depleted stem cell transplant. The rearrangement uses TRBV27 and TRBJ1-3; the D is unclear. CDR3 in amino acids: CASSPDTGNTIYF. DNA of the CDR3: TGTGCCAGCAGTCCTGACACTGGAAACACCATATATTTT.